One sample yielded the 16 T cell receptor beta chains listed below, sequenced in a study of OX40 agonist ivuxolimab in advanced cancers. Repertoires were generated with immunoSEQ multiplex PCR, while TCRdb's copy carries only in-frame clones and drops some. Of tens of thousands of clones listed, 80% to 90% are singletons. Sequences were derived from CD4+ or CD8+ T cells sorted from blood, sampled in a trial of the OX40 agonist ivuxolimab. These receptors were taken from an adult with an advanced solid tumor such as melanoma, head and neck, liver or kidney cancer.

The chain carries TRBV14 and TRBJ2-7; no reliable D call. CDR3 length: 12 residues. V was pared by 1 base and J by 3 bases, with 4 bases between. CDR1 is SGHDN, CDR2 FVKESK, per germline. CDR3 protein: CASSQAGYEQYF. The CDR3 DNA reads as TGTGCCAGCAGCCAAGCGGGCTACGAGCAGTACTTC.

Turning to this clone: Since no conserved phenylalanine or tryptophan closes the CDR3, a read error is the likely cause. The DNA is omitted, as the CDR3 cannot be located on it reliably, and the CDR3 follows TCRdb's listing. The chain couples TRBV11-2 to TRBJ2-7. The CDR3 is 10 amino acids long, termini counted. The germline V gene has CDR1 SGHAT and CDR2 FQNNGV. The CDR3 sequence is CASSPNTGPL.

The chain links TRBV10-1 to TRBJ2-5; 10 bases fit TRBD2. J lost 3 bases, V lost 3 bases, and 7 bases had no gene match. The V gene's germline CDR1 is WNHNN and CDR2 SYGVQD (reference sequence). The CDR3 extends over 16 amino acids. The CDR3 loop reads CASSDSGLAGEETQYF. DNA of the CDR3: TGCGCCAGCAGTGACTCGGGTCTAGCGGGAGAAGAGACCCAGTACTTC.

CDR3 region: CASSLYHPANTEAFF. The CDR3 DNA sequence: TGTGCCAGCAGCTTGTATCACCCTGCGAACACTGAAGCTTTCTTT. V gene TRBV5-6 combines with J gene TRBJ1-1; D is unresolved. Germline CDR1 reads SGHDT; CDR2 reads YYEEEE. V lost 1 base to trimming and J lost 1 base, with 11 bases between them. There are 15 residues in the CDR3.

The chain recombines TRBV5-5 with TRBJ2-7; TRBD2 matches 7 bases. CDR3 length: 17 amino acids. Germline trimming cut 0 bases from V and 3 bases from J; bases unmatched to any gene: 12. The germline V gene encodes CDR1 SGHKS and CDR2 YYEKEE (reference sequence). The CDR3 DNA reads TGTGCCAGCAGCTTGGCTGGGGGGGACGGCATATACTACGAGCAGTACTTC. Encoded protein: CASSLAGGDGIYYEQYF. The variable domain in full, with the rest retrieved from reference TRBV5-5 and TRBJ2-7, is DAGVTQSPTHLIKTRGQQVTLRCSPISGHKSVSWYQQVLGQGPQFIFQYYEKEERGRGNFPDRFSARQFPNYSSELNVNALLLGDSALYLCASSLAGGDGIYYEQYFGPGTRLTVT.

This clone was observed once. The junction departs from the called germline gene at one end, perhaps through a read error. This chain uses TRBV5-1 with TRBJ1-6, with D perhaps TRBD1 (6 bases). Germline CDR1 and CDR2: SGHRS and YFSETQ. The CDR3 has 13 residues. In DNA form, the CDR3 reads TGCGCCAGCAGCTTGCGTGACAGGCCACCTCTCCACTTT. Amino acid sequence: CASSLRDRPPLHF.

This clone appeared a single time. The rearrangement uses TRBV11-2 and TRBJ1-5; D gene ambiguous. The germline gives CDR1 SGHAT, CDR2 FQNNGV. The CDR3 covers 13 residues. Trimming stripped 2 bases from V and 5 bases from J, with 7 bases between. The CDR3 bases are TGTGCCAGCAGCTTATTGCCAGATCAGCCCCAGCATTTT. Protein product: CASSLLPDQPQHF.

This clone was counted a single time. The gene calls are TRBV6-5 and TRBJ2-1; D ambiguous. V lost 4 bases to trimming and J lost 9 bases, with 13 bases between them. Looked up from germline, CDR1 is MNHEY and CDR2 is SVGAGI. The CDR3 length is 13 residues. Here the CDR3 reads CASSWTESSEQFF. The CDR3 nucleotides read TGTGCCAGCAGTTGGACGGAGTCGAGTGAGCAGTTCTTC.

CDR3 loop: CASSVLGQTNYGYTF. Here the CDR3 DNA reads TGTGCCAGCAGCGTACTGGGACAGACTAACTATGGCTACACCTTC. The V gene is TRBV9, the J gene TRBJ1-2; TRBD1 aligns across 7 bases. The V segment lost 1 base and the J segment 0 bases; nucleotides outside the gene matches: 3. CDR1 is SGDLS, CDR2 YYNGEE, per germline. This CDR3 comprises 15 residues.

This clone came up once. The chain couples TRBV12-5 to TRBJ2-7; D gene ambiguous. The CDR3 has 13 amino acids. V dropped 8 bases and J dropped 2 bases, with 13 bases sitting between them. CDR1 is LGHNT and CDR2 is FRNRAP in the germline V gene. CDR3 residues: CASLPGSPYEQYF. The CDR3 nucleotides read TGTGCTAGTCTACCAGGTTCACCCTACGAGCAGTACTTC.

The chain employs TRBV15 and TRBJ1-4; TRBD1 matches 12 bases. There are 18 residues in the CDR3. CDR1 and CDR2 from the germline V gene are LNHNV and YYDKDF (reference sequence). After removal of 3 bases from V and 4 bases from J, the junction contained 9 bases not matched to a gene. Here the CDR3 DNA reads TGTGCCACCAGCAGGGACGGGACAGGGGGCGCGTTTAATGAAAAACTGTTTTTT. Its protein is CATSRDGTGGAFNEKLFF.

This clone occurred once. The V call is TRBV4-1, the J call TRBJ1-1; D call uncertain. CDR3 length: 12 amino acids. V was pared by 7 bases and J by 5 bases, with 11 bases between. CDR1 MGHRA and CDR2 YSYEKL come from the germline V gene. As DNA, the CDR3 is TGCGCCAGCACCCGGTCGGGGACTGAAGCTTTCTTT. Its protein product is CASTRSGTEAFF.

This rearrangement joins TRBV7-8 to TRBJ2-3; TRBD2 agrees at 10 bases. The CDR3 runs to 15 residues. Germline V gene data show CDR1 as SGHVS and CDR2 as FQNEAQ. V shed 8 bases, J shed 1 base, and the junction held 6 bases outside the gene matches. CDR3 in DNA: TGTGCCAGCCGCAGCGGGAGGGTTGGCACAGATACGCAGTATTTT. This codes for CASRSGRVGTDTQYF.

V gene TRBV13 combines with J gene TRBJ2-4, with D maybe TRBD2 (5 bases). This CDR3 has 14 residues. Germline CDR1 reads PRHDT; CDR2 reads FYEKMQ (reference sequence). Trimming left V 5 bases short and J 9 bases short, with 17 bases between. The CDR3 DNA reads as TGTGCCAGCAGCCGGAGGCGGGCCGGCGGCATTCAGTACTTC. Protein product: CASSRRRAGGIQYF.

This sequence joins TRBV7-9 and TRBJ1-3; D possibly corresponds to TRBD1 (5 bases). V shed 0 bases and J shed 4 bases, with 13 bases lying between them. CDR3 size: 16 residues. Germline values: CDR1 SEHNR, CDR2 FQNEAQ (reference sequence). CDR3 protein: CASSLAGGLFGNTIYF. The CDR3, as DNA: TGTGCCAGCAGCTTAGCGGGGGGTTTGTTCGGAAACACCATATATTTT.

V and J are TRBV30 and TRBJ1-2; perhaps TRBD1 as D (6 bases). V was clipped by 0 bases and J by 7 bases, with 6 bases between them. The CDR3 spans 11 residues. The germline V gene has CDR1 GTSNPN and CDR2 SVGIG (reference sequence). The CDR3 spells CAWSVQGGYTF. The CDR3 nucleotides are TGTGCCTGGAGTGTACAGGGTGGCTACACCTTC.